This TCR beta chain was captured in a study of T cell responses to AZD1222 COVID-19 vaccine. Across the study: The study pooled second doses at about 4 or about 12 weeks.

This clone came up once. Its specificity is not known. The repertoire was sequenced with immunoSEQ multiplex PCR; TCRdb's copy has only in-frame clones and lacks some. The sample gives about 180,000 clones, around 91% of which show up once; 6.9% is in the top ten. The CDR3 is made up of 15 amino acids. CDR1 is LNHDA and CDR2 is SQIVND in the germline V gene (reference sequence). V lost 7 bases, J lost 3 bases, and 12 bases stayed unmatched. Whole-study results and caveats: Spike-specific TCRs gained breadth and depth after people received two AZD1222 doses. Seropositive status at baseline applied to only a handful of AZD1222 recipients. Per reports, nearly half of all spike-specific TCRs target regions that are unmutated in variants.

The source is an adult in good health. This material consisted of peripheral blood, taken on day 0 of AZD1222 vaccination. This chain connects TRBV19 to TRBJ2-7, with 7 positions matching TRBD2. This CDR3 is CASTHGRGGSYEQYF. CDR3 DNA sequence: TGTGCCAGTACCCATGGGCGCGGGGGAAGCTACGAGCAGTACTTC.